Presented here are 7 T cell receptor beta chains from one specimen sequenced in a study of cytomegalovirus exposure and HLA in healthy donors. The PCR had 60 Vbeta and 13 Jbeta primers. This table comes from immunoSEQ multiplex PCR, and its TCRdb copy is limited to in-frame clones, with some not included. The top ten hold less than 2.5% of the sample, which has more than 150,000 clones, roughly three quarters seen once. Sequenced: PBMCs. Source of these receptors: a woman under 40 in good health and CMV-seropositive.

The chain links TRBV28 to TRBJ2-7, with 9 nucleotides matching TRBD2. V trimming: 3 bases; J trimming: 4 bases; junction bases outside the gene matches: 19. The CDR3 covers 19 residues. Germline V gene sequence: CDR1 MDHEN, CDR2 SYDVKM. The CDR3 DNA is TGTGCCAGCAGTTTGAAGCTTTTGAGGAGCGGGGGGCCTTATTACGAGCAGTACTTC. This encodes CASSLKLLRSGGPYYEQYF.

The chain employs TRBV18 and TRBJ2-1, with a possible D match to TRBD2 (5 bases). CDR3 length equals 12 residues. V lost 4 bases to trimming and J lost 6 bases, with 7 bases between them. Germline CDR1 and CDR2: KGHSH and LQKENI. This CDR3 reads CASSRGSNEQFF. The CDR3 DNA is TGTGCCAGCTCACGAGGGAGCAATGAGCAGTTCTTC.

The CDR3 protein is CASSLGRPAYEQYF. The CDR3 DNA sequence: TGTGCCAGCAGTTTGGGGAGGCCCGCCTACGAGCAGTACTTC. This chain connects TRBV27 to TRBJ2-7; a weak D match, TRBD2 (6 bases). The germline V gene encodes CDR1 MNHEY and CDR2 SMNVEV (reference sequence). Trimming took 3 bases from V and 2 from J, leaving 11 bases between them. There are 14 residues in the CDR3.

The V gene is TRBV7-2, the J gene TRBJ1-1; D call uncertain. In germline, CDR1 is SGHTA, CDR2 FQGNSA. V was trimmed by 1 base and J by 1 base, leaving 10 bases between them. This CDR3 is built from 15 residues. CDR3 region: CASSLVPRGNTEAFF. CDR3 bases: TGTGCCAGCAGCTTAGTTCCGCGAGGGAACACTGAAGCTTTCTTT.

The V gene is TRBV5-1, the J gene TRBJ2-1; 9 nucleotides agree with TRBD2. The length of the CDR3 is 17 residues. V dropped 0 bases and J dropped 1; count of bases not matched to a gene: 5. Per the germline V gene, CDR1 is SGHRS and CDR2 is YFSETQ. CDR3 in DNA: TGCGCCAGCAGCTTGGAGCGGGGGGTCCGGTCCTACAATGAGCAGTTCTTC. Encoded protein: CASSLERGVRSYNEQFF.

V and J are TRBV27 and TRBJ2-3; maybe TRBD1 (5 bases). The V gene's germline CDR1 is MNHEY and CDR2 SMNVEV (reference sequence). V lost 1 base and J lost 0, with 11 bases in between. This CDR3 region has 16 residues. The CDR3 DNA is TGTGCCAGCAGTTTATTTCAAGGGGTCAGCACAGATACGCAGTATTTT. Translation: CASSLFQGVSTDTQYF.

The V gene is TRBV11-3, the J gene TRBJ2-5; a possible D gene is TRBD2 (6 bases). Germline V gene data show CDR1 as SGHNT and CDR2 as YENEEA. V shed 1 base and J shed 11 bases, with 14 bases lying between them. The CDR3 runs to 13 residues. The CDR3 DNA reads as TGTGCCAGCAGCTTAGGAGTGGGGGAGGAGCAGTACTTC. It is translated as CASSLGVGEEQYF.